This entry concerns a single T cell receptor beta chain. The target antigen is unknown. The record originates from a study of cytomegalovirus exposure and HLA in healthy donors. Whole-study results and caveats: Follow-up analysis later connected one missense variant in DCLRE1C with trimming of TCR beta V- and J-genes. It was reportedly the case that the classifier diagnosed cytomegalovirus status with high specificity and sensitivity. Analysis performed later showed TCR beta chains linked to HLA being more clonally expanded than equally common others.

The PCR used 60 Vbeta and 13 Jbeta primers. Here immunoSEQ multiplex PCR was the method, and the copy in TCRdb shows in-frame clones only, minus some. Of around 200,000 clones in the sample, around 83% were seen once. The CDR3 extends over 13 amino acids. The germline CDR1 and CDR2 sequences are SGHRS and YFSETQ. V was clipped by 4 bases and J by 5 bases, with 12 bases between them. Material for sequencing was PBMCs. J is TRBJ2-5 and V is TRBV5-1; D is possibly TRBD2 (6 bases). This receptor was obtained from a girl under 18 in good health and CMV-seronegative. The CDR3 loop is CASSGGTYETQYF. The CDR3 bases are TGCGCCAGCAGCGGCGGGACTTACGAGACCCAGTACTTC.